Each of the 14 T cell receptor beta chains below was sequenced from the same sample in a study of blood T cell repertoires in COVID-19. Produced via immunoSEQ multiplex PCR; TCRdb's table is partial and in-frame only. There are some 200,000 clones in the sample; about nine tenths occur only once, and 2% to 2.5% lies in the top ten. The specimen was PBMCs or T cells enriched from blood (not recorded which). These receptors were taken from a woman aged 25 to 45 who had recovered from COVID-19.

The CDR3 DNA reads TGTGCCAGCAGTCCCACAGTAACAGGTCCCAATCAGCCCCAGCATTTT. Protein: CASSPTVTGPNQPQHF. The chain combines TRBV27 with TRBJ1-5; TRBD1 might be the D (5 bases). The CDR3 is made up of 16 amino acids. Germline CDR1 is MNHEY and CDR2 is SMNVEV (reference sequence). The V end was cut by 5 bases, the J end by 3 bases, with 17 bases between.

This chain connects TRBV19 to TRBJ2-3; tentatively, D is TRBD1 (6 bases). CDR1 is LNHDA, CDR2 SQIVND, per germline (reference sequence). CDR3 length: 14 residues. With 4 bases removed from V and 6 bases from J, the gap between germline ends came to 14 bases. In DNA, the CDR3 is TGTGCCAGTAGTACAGCCTCCACAGGGGATACGCAGTATTTT. Protein: CASSTASTGDTQYF.

The chain carries TRBV4-2 and TRBJ1-2; TRBD1 agrees at 7 bases. The CDR3 runs 16 residues. Germline CDR1 reads LGHNA; CDR2 reads YNFKEQ. V lost 1 base, J lost 4 bases, and 9 bases stayed unmatched. The CDR3 region is CASSQGVEGAGYGYTF. Here the CDR3 DNA reads TGTGCCAGCAGCCAAGGGGTTGAGGGGGCCGGCTATGGCTACACCTTC.

CDR3 residues: CASSGTLFSEAFF. The CDR3 DNA reads TGTGCCAGCAGCGGGACACTATTCTCTGAAGCTTTCTTT. The chain has TRBV2 and TRBJ1-1; D is possibly TRBD1 (6 bases). Deletions cut 6 bases from V and 6 bases from J, with 14 bases between. Per germline, CDR1 SNHLY and CDR2 FYNNEI. This CDR3 is 13 amino acids long.

This chain links TRBV7-2 with TRBJ1-4; 10 bases agree with TRBD1. The CDR3 spans 16 residues. The J segment lost 4 bases and the V segment lost 4 bases, leaving 6 bases of the junction unmatched. In germline, CDR1 is SGHTA, CDR2 FQGNSA. The CDR3 sequence is CASSWGQGPFNEKLFF. Written as DNA, the CDR3 is TGTGCCAGCAGCTGGGGACAGGGGCCCTTTAATGAAAAACTGTTTTTT.

The chain joins TRBV7-8 to TRBJ1-4; 12 bases align to TRBD1. V gave up 4 bases and J gave up 11 bases; unmatched junction bases: 8. The CDR3 extends over 15 amino acids. Germline V gives CDR1 SGHVS, CDR2 FQNEAQ. The CDR3 is CASSSTGTGGGKLFF. CDR3 coding DNA: TGTGCCAGCAGCTCAACCGGGACAGGGGGCGGGAAACTGTTTTTT. The whole variable domain, remainder taken from reference TRBV7-8 and TRBJ1-4, is GAGVSQSPRYKVAKRGQDVALRCDPISGHVSLFWYQQALGQGPEFLTYFQNEAQLDKSGLPSDRFFAERPEGSVSTLKIQRTQQEDSAVYLCASSSTGTGGGKLFFGSGTQLSVL.

The CDR3 region has the DNA TGCGCCAGCAACCCCGGGACACCAGGTTACAATGAGCAGTTCTTC. Translation: CASNPGTPGYNEQFF. The rearrangement joins TRBV5-1 to TRBJ2-1, with D maybe TRBD1 (6 bases). V gave up 6 bases and J gave up 4 bases, with 17 bases separating them. Germline V gives CDR1 SGHRS, CDR2 YFSETQ. CDR3 length: 15 amino acids. Variable domain in full (rest from reference TRBV5-1 and TRBJ2-1): KAGVTQTPRYLIKTRGQQVTLSCSPISGHRSVSWYQQTPGQGLQFLFEYFSETQRNKGNFPGRFSGRQFSNSRSEMNVSTLELGDSALYLCASNPGTPGYNEQFFGPGTRLTVL.

This clone came up a few times. The V and J genes are TRBV27 and TRBJ2-7; possibly TRBD2 for D (6 bases). The CDR3 is 15 amino acids. Looked up from germline, CDR1 is MNHEY and CDR2 is SMNVEV (reference sequence). V lost 7 bases and J lost 3, with 19 bases in between. The CDR3 loop reads CASTLRPSVYYEQYF. The CDR3 coding sequence is TGTGCCAGCACCTTACGTCCTAGCGTCTACTACGAGCAGTACTTC.

This sequence joins TRBV4-3 and TRBJ1-6; D is ambiguous. Per germline, CDR1 LGHNA and CDR2 YSLEER. Trimming stripped 0 bases from V and 0 bases from J, with 6 bases between. This CDR3 comprises 16 residues. CDR3 protein: CASSQDWSSYNSPLHF. The CDR3 DNA follows: TGCGCCAGCAGCCAAGATTGGAGCTCCTATAATTCACCCCTCCACTTT.

Here the CDR3 DNA reads TGTGCCAGCAGCCGTTTGGCAGGAATGAACACTGAAGCTTTCTTT. Its protein product is CASSRLAGMNTEAFF. The chain is built from TRBV27 and TRBJ1-1, with D unresolved. V dropped 6 bases and J dropped 0 bases, with 14 bases sitting between them. The CDR3 contains 15 residues. CDR1 and CDR2 (germline): MNHEY, SMNVEV (reference sequence).

The chain employs TRBV18 and TRBJ1-2; 7 nucleotides agree with TRBD1. The CDR3 contains 16 residues. Germline lookup yields CDR1 KGHSH and CDR2 LQKENI. The V segment lost 6 bases and the J segment 0 bases; nucleotides outside the gene matches: 10. The CDR3 coding sequence is TGTGCCAGCTCCTGGGCGGACAGGACGACTAACTATGGCTACACCTTC. As protein: CASSWADRTTNYGYTF.

The gene calls are TRBV11-3 and TRBJ1-6; D remains ambiguous. Trimming cost V 3 bases and J 7 bases, with 7 bases left between them. The germline CDR1 and CDR2 sequences are SGHNT and YENEEA. CDR3 length: 13 residues. CDR3 sequence reads: CASSLEENSPLHF. The CDR3 bases are TGTGCCAGCAGCTTGGAGGAGAATTCACCCCTCCACTTT. The full variable domain, completed using reference TRBV11-3 and TRBJ1-6, is EAGVVQSPRYKIIEKKQPVAFWCNPISGHNTLYWYLQNLGQGPELLIRYENEEAVDDSQLPKDRFSAERLKGVDSTLKIQPAELGDSAVYLCASSLEENSPLHFGNGTRLTVT.

The chain combines TRBV4-3 with TRBJ1-3; maybe TRBD1 (6 bases). There are 15 residues in the CDR3. V gave up 0 bases and J gave up 2 bases, with 8 bases separating them. Germline CDR1 LGHNA, CDR2 YSLEER. The CDR3 DNA follows: TGCGCCAGCAGCCAAGACAGGGGAGCTGGAAACACCATATATTTT. Amino acid sequence: CASSQDRGAGNTIYF.

The chain links TRBV25-1 to TRBJ2-2; 7 bases align to TRBD2. There are 13 residues in the CDR3. V trimming: 10 bases; J trimming: 0 bases; junction bases outside the gene matches: 2. Germline V gene lookup returns CDR1 MGHDK and CDR2 SYGVNS. The CDR3 bases are TGTGCCACCGGGACTACGAACACCGGGGAGCTGTTTTTT. It encodes CATGTTNTGELFF.